This is a list of T cell receptor beta chains from one sample in a study of T cell repertoires in cytomegalovirus infection. Each CDR3 protein gets one entry after TCRdb re-called the reads with MiXCR. The sample comprises under 300,000 distinct CDR3 sequences, about 12% of which are singletons, and 1.5% to 2% rests with the top ten. The sequencing sample was made of PBMCs. The receptor set was obtained from a human donor in good health (CMV status not recorded). Some clones in this sample may be carry-over from other donors' samples. CDR3s include the opening cysteine and the closing phenylalanine or tryptophan. D genes are given only for firm matches. Where a row states a size, it is once, few, many or the class of an expanded clone; other rows omit it.

D: TRBD1; V: TRBV7-2; length: 14; J: TRBJ2-5; size: many; DNA: TGTGCCAGCACTTTAACAGGGGGCGGTGAGACCCAGTACTTC; CDR3: CASTLTGGGETQYF
D: TRBD1; V: TRBV7-2; length: 14; J: TRBJ1-2; size: many; DNA: TGTGCCAGCATCCAGGCAGGGGGGTTCGATGGCTACACCTTC; CDR3: CASIQAGGFDGYTF
D: TRBD1; V: TRBV28; length: 17; J: TRBJ2-3; size: many; DNA: TGTGCCAGCAGTTCCCAGTTCCCCCGACAGGGGGCAGATACGCAGTATTTT; CDR3: CASSSQFPRQGADTQYF
D: TRBD1; V: TRBV6-2/TRBV6-3; length: 18; J: TRBJ2-1; size: NA; DNA: TGTGCCAGCAGCCGATACTCATCCGGGACAGGGGCCTACAATGAGCAGTTCTTC; CDR3: CASSRYSSGTGAYNEQFF
D: TRBD1; V: TRBV29-1; length: 13; J: TRBJ1-1; size: NA; DNA: TGCAGCGTTGAGAGGGACAGGGACACTGAAGCTTTCTTT; CDR3: CSVERDRDTEAFF
D: NA; V: TRBV4-1; length: 16; J: TRBJ2-7; size: few; DNA: TGCGCCAGCAGCCAAGACGGGGCAGGGAGCTCCTACGAGCAGTACTTC; CDR3: CASSQDGAGSSYEQYF
D: TRBD1; V: TRBV6-1; length: 19; J: TRBJ1-5; size: many; DNA: TGTGCCAGCAGTGAATTTAGGATCGTCGGACAGGGGCACAATCAGCCCCAGCATTTT; CDR3: CASSEFRIVGQGHNQPQHF
D: TRBD2; V: TRBV6-2/TRBV6-3; length: 14; J: TRBJ2-3; size: many; DNA: TGTGCCAGTAACTCCCTAGCGGGCGCTGATACGCAGTATTTT; CDR3: CASNSLAGADTQYF
D: TRBD2; V: TRBV24-1; length: 16; J: TRBJ2-3; size: many; DNA: TGTGCCACCGGTGAGGCTAGCGGGATAGTCGCAGATACGCAGTATTTT; CDR3: CATGEASGIVADTQYF
D: NA; V: TRBV28; length: 13; J: TRBJ2-7; size: many; DNA: TGTGCCAGCACCCCGGTGACCCTAGACGAGCAGTACTTC; CDR3: CASTPVTLDEQYF
D: TRBD2; V: TRBV7-2; length: 16; J: TRBJ2-7; size: many; DNA: TGTGCCAGCCTCAAAGACCAGGCCGGGGGGACTTACGAGCAGTACTTC; CDR3: CASLKDQAGGTYEQYF
D: TRBD1; V: TRBV28; length: 14; J: TRBJ2-3; size: many; DNA: TGTGCCAGCAGTGGGACAGGGACAACAGATACGCAGTATTTT; CDR3: CASSGTGTTDTQYF
D: NA; V: TRBV7-2; length: 14; J: TRBJ1-2; size: NA; DNA: TGTGCCAGCAGCTTAGAATGGACGGGTTCTGGCTACACCTTC; CDR3: CASSLEWTGSGYTF
D: NA; V: TRBV12-3/TRBV12-4; length: 14; J: TRBJ1-5; size: few; DNA: TGTGCCAGCAGTTTTGGTGAGAGGGACCAGCCCCAGCATTTT; CDR3: CASSFGERDQPQHF
D: NA; V: TRBV7-3; length: 16; J: TRBJ1-1; size: many; DNA: TGTGCCAGCAGCTTAAACCCCGGGGGGACCGGCACTGAAGCTTTCTTT; CDR3: CASSLNPGGTGTEAFF
D: NA; V: TRBV19; length: 13; J: TRBJ1-2; size: NA; DNA: TGTGCCAGTAGTATAGGTCCCCGATCGGGCTACACCTTC; CDR3: CASSIGPRSGYTF
D: TRBD1; V: TRBV12-3/TRBV12-4; length: 13; J: TRBJ1-2; size: many; DNA: TGTGCCAGCACCTCTGACAGGGGGCATGGCTACACCTTC; CDR3: CASTSDRGHGYTF
D: NA; V: TRBV7-2; length: 14; J: TRBJ2-5; size: many; DNA: TGTGCCAGCAGCTTACAGTCCCAGGAAAAGACCCAGTACTTC; CDR3: CASSLQSQEKTQYF
D: TRBD2; V: TRBV29-1; length: 13; J: TRBJ2-1; size: NA; DNA: TGCAGCGTGACGACTAGCGGGAGCGCTGAGCAGTTCTTC; CDR3: CSVTTSGSAEQFF
D: NA; V: TRBV6-2/TRBV6-3; length: 11; J: TRBJ2-7; size: many; DNA: TGTGCCAGCAGTTACCCCTACGAGCAGTACTTC; CDR3: CASSYPYEQYF
D: TRBD2; V: TRBV4-1; length: 17; J: TRBJ2-3; size: NA; DNA: TGCGCCAGCAGCCCTTCAGGACTAGCGTTAAGCACAGATACGCAGTATTTT; CDR3: CASSPSGLALSTDTQYF
D: NA; V: TRBV27; length: 17; J: TRBJ1-1; size: few; DNA: TGTGCCAGCAGTTCTCTTAAGGCGGGACCCTTGAACACTGAAGCTTTCTTT; CDR3: CASSSLKAGPLNTEAFF
D: TRBD1; V: TRBV6-5; length: 18; J: TRBJ2-6; size: NA; DNA: TGTGCCAGCAGTTACTGGGGGCAGGGGGCGAATGGGGCCAACGTCCTGACTTTC; CDR3: CASSYWGQGANGANVLTF
D: TRBD1; V: TRBV4-3; length: 15; J: TRBJ1-2; size: few; DNA: TGCGCCAGCAGCCTCGACAGGGAGAATCGGTATGGCTACACCTTC; CDR3: CASSLDRENRYGYTF
D: NA; V: TRBV12-3/TRBV12-4; length: 14; J: TRBJ1-1; size: many; DNA: TGTGCCAGCAGTTTCAGGAGCAGGAACACTGAAGCTTTCTTT; CDR3: CASSFRSRNTEAFF
D: NA; V: TRBV29-1; length: 13; J: TRBJ1-1; size: NA; DNA: TGCAGCGTTGTAGGCAGATTGAACACTGAAGCTTTCTTT; CDR3: CSVVGRLNTEAFF
D: TRBD2; V: TRBV28; length: 16; J: TRBJ2-3; size: many; DNA: TGTGCCAGCAGTTTCAGCGGGAGTTTAGGCACAGATACGCAGTATTTT; CDR3: CASSFSGSLGTDTQYF
D: TRBD2; V: TRBV11-2; length: 13; J: TRBJ2-1; size: few; DNA: TGTGCCAGCAGCTCGTCCCGGGGGGGCGAGCAGTTCTTC; CDR3: CASSSSRGGEQFF
D: TRBD1; V: TRBV6-1; length: 15; J: TRBJ2-5; size: NA; DNA: TGTGCCAGCATCGAAAGGCCAGGGGGCCTAGAGACCCAGTACTTC; CDR3: CASIERPGGLETQYF
D: TRBD2; V: TRBV3-1; length: 17; J: TRBJ2-1; size: many; DNA: TGTGCCAGCAGCCCGCGCCACCTAGCGGGAGGGGGTAATGAGCAGTTCTTC; CDR3: CASSPRHLAGGGNEQFF
D: NA; V: TRBV11-3; length: 15; J: TRBJ1-4; size: many; DNA: TGTGCCAGCACCCCCACCCGGGGTAACAGTGAAAAACTGTTTTTT; CDR3: CASTPTRGNSEKLFF
D: NA; V: TRBV10-3; length: 14; J: TRBJ1-3; size: NA; DNA: TGTGCCATCAGTGAATGGGGCTCTGGAAACACCATATATTTT; CDR3: CAISEWGSGNTIYF
D: NA; V: TRBV7-6; length: 14; J: TRBJ2-1; size: many; DNA: TGTGCCAGCAGCCCCAGGACCCAGGGGTATGAGCAGTTCTTC; CDR3: CASSPRTQGYEQFF
D: NA; V: TRBV7-2; length: 13; J: TRBJ2-7; size: many; DNA: TGTGCCAGCAGCCCCCCTACTGTCTACGAGCAGTACTTC; CDR3: CASSPPTVYEQYF
D: NA; V: TRBV11-3; length: 15; J: TRBJ2-1; size: few; DNA: TGTGCCAGCAGCTTAGATGGGGTCTGGGGAGGTGAGCAGTTCTTC; CDR3: CASSLDGVWGGEQFF
D: NA; V: TRBV29-1; length: 11; J: TRBJ2-7; size: NA; DNA: TGCAGCGTGTCTACAGGGAACGAGCAGTACTTC; CDR3: CSVSTGNEQYF
D: NA; V: TRBV9; length: 14; J: TRBJ2-1; size: NA; DNA: TGTGCCAGCAGCGTAGGTGGGACTCCGGGGAAGCAGTTCTTC; CDR3: CASSVGGTPGKQFF
D: TRBD1; V: TRBV2; length: 12; J: TRBJ2-7; size: few; DNA: TGTGCCAGCACCCGGGACAGGGAGGGGCAGTACTTC; CDR3: CASTRDREGQYF
D: NA; V: TRBV14; length: 15; J: TRBJ1-2; size: few; DNA: TGTGCCAGCAGCCAACACACGACAACCTACTATGGCTACACCTTC; CDR3: CASSQHTTTYYGYTF
D: NA; V: TRBV20-1; length: 15; J: TRBJ1-1; size: few; DNA: TGCAGTGCTAGAGGGAGGGCCGCCGTGAACACTGAAGCTTTCTTT; CDR3: CSARGRAAVNTEAFF